The clone carrying this TCR beta chain was seen a single time. This may arise from a read error, as a much more abundant clone is one base away. This sample is drawn from a study of T cells in Graves' hyperthyroidism and ophthalmopathy. About the research overall: Once the initial diagnosis was made, peripheral blood was obtained before any treatment.

Amplification of TCR beta CDR3 regions used RNA as the template. During a first-round RT-PCR of the TCR CDR3, the HTBI primer set was used. TCRdb reprocessed the multiplex PCR reads via MiXCR and lists one record per CDR3 protein. This table has hundreds of thousands of distinct CDR3 sequences, about a sixth appearing once. Germline V CDR1 and CDR2: MGHRA, YSYEKL. There are 16 residues in the CDR3. Germline trimming cut 4 bases from V and 4 bases from J; bases unmatched to any gene: 6. The rearrangement links TRBV4-1 to TRBJ2-1; 11 bases are shared with TRBD2. Material for sequencing was blood. The origin of this receptor is a woman aged 18-29 years with Graves' ophthalmopathy. In nucleotides, the CDR3 is TGCGCCAGCAGCCCCCAGACTAGCGGGGCTTACAATGAGCAGTTCTTC. As protein: CASSPQTSGAYNEQFF.